What follows are 24 T cell receptor beta chains derived from one specimen sequenced in a study of shared clonotypes between healthy human individuals. The naive CD8 population came from CD45RO-negative cells selected for CCR7, without terminally differentiated effector memory CD45RA+ cells. TCRdb's table, derived via immunoSEQ multiplex PCR, lists solely in-frame clones and lacks some. The data hold hundreds of thousands of clones, with 90% to 97% observed a single time. Sequencing was done on a sample of naive CD8+ T cells sorted from blood. These receptors all come from a man aged 25-40 years in good health.

Remarks on this clone: Other DNA sequences in this specimen translate into the identical CDR3. The rearrangement joins TRBV6-5 to TRBJ2-7; 10 positions match TRBD1. The CDR3 consists of 15 residues. Looked up from germline, CDR1 is MNHEY and CDR2 is SVGAGI. The ends lost 6 bases at V and 0 bases at J; junction bases unmatched: 5. Here the CDR3 DNA reads TGTGCCAGCAGCCCCGGGACAGGGGTCTCCTACGAGCAGTACTTC. It is translated as CASSPGTGVSYEQYF.

The CDR3 DNA follows: TGTGCCAGTAGACCGCTAGGAGGGGCCTCCTCTGGAAACACCATATATTTT. Encoded protein: CASRPLGGASSGNTIYF. This rearrangement joins TRBV28 to TRBJ1-3; tentative D call: TRBD1 (5 bases). Trimming took off 9 bases at V and 0 bases at J, with 21 bases between the two ends. The CDR3 is made up of 17 amino acids. Germline V lookup: CDR1 MDHEN, CDR2 SYDVKM.

The chain uses TRBV30 and TRBJ2-1, with TRBD1 as a possible D gene (6 bases). This CDR3 region has 15 residues. Trimming shortened V by 5 bases and J by 2 bases, and 16 bases separated the two germline ends. Germline V lookup: CDR1 GTSNPN, CDR2 SVGIG (reference sequence). The CDR3 region has the DNA TGTGCCTGGGGCCCTCACGGGACACCCTACAATGAGCAGTTCTTC. It translates to CAWGPHGTPYNEQFF.

The chain has TRBV11-2 and TRBJ1-1; a weak D match, TRBD1 (5 bases). CDR1 and CDR2 from the germline V gene are SGHAT and FQNNGV. The CDR3 is made up of 14 amino acids. V was pared by 8 bases and J by 1 base, with 14 bases between. The CDR3 loop reads CASYTRDRNTEAFF. DNA of the CDR3: TGTGCCAGCTACACCCGGGACCGGAACACTGAAGCTTTCTTT. Drawing the rest from reference TRBV11-2 and TRBJ1-1, the complete variable domain is EAGVAQSPRYKIIEKRQSVAFWCNPISGHATLYWYQQILGQGPKLLIQFQNNGVVDDSQLPKDRFSAERLKGVDSTLKIQPAKLEDSAVYLCASYTRDRNTEAFFGQGTRLTVV.

The chain links TRBV18 to TRBJ2-6; D is ambiguous. The germline gives CDR1 KGHSH, CDR2 LQKENI. V lost 4 bases, J lost 0 bases, and 4 bases lay in between. This CDR3 is built from 14 residues. The CDR3 protein is CASSRYSGANVLTF. The CDR3, as DNA: TGTGCCAGCTCACGATACTCTGGGGCCAACGTCCTGACTTTC.

The rearrangement links TRBV4-3 to TRBJ2-7, with a possible D match to TRBD2 (6 bases). Trimming took off 0 bases at V and 3 bases at J, with 12 bases between the two ends. CDR1 and CDR2 from the germline V gene are LGHNA and YSLEER. The CDR3 length is 15 residues. As DNA, the CDR3 is TGCGCCAGCAGCCAAGATGCTAGCGACTACTACGAGCAGTACTTC. As protein: CASSQDASDYYEQYF.

V and J are TRBV19 and TRBJ2-7; D might be TRBD2 (5 bases). There are 15 residues in the CDR3. The V end lost 2 bases, the J end lost 1 base, and 12 bases lay between the germline ends. Germline V gene sequence: CDR1 LNHDA, CDR2 SQIVND (reference sequence). The CDR3 sequence is CASSIFEGGSYEQYF. In DNA, the CDR3 is TGTGCCAGTAGTATATTTGAGGGCGGTTCCTACGAGCAGTACTTC.

This chain connects TRBV7-9 to TRBJ1-2; a weak D match, TRBD1 (6 bases). The V gene's germline CDR1 is SEHNR and CDR2 FQNEAQ (reference sequence). This CDR3 contains 15 residues. Trimming left V 3 bases short and J 0 bases short, with 11 bases between. CDR3 sequence: CASSFSDSTNYGYTF. CDR3 coding DNA: TGTGCCAGCAGCTTTTCGGACAGTACTAACTATGGCTACACCTTC.

The chain links TRBV2 to TRBJ2-6; D may be TRBD1 (6 bases). The CDR3 totals 17 residues. Trimming removed 2 bases from V and 4 bases from J, with 15 bases in between. The germline gives CDR1 SNHLY, CDR2 FYNNEI. For the CDR3, the DNA is TGTGCCAGCAGTGAATTGTACAGGGAGTCCGGGGCCAACGTCCTGACTTTC. Translating gives CASSELYRESGANVLTF.

The chain's CDR3 is CSVEREAPYEQYF. The DNA of the CDR3 is TGCAGCGTTGAGCGGGAGGCCCCCTACGAGCAGTACTTC. V is TRBV29-1 and J is TRBJ2-7, with 8 bases that match TRBD2. The CDR3 sequence is 13 residues long. Germline V lookup: CDR1 SQVTM, CDR2 ANQGSEA. V shed 3 bases, J shed 2 bases, and the junction held 3 bases outside the gene matches.

V gene TRBV7-9 combines with J gene TRBJ2-1; 13 bases match TRBD2. After removal of 5 bases from V and 0 bases from J, the junction contained 7 bases not matched to a gene. Germline V gives CDR1 SEHNR, CDR2 FQNEAQ (reference sequence). The CDR3 extends over 18 amino acids. CDR3 nucleotides: TGTGCCAGCAGCGGCGGGACTAGCGGGAAGAGCTCCTACAATGAGCAGTTCTTC. The encoded protein is CASSGGTSGKSSYNEQFF.

The rearrangement joins TRBV15 to TRBJ2-7; 8 bases map to TRBD2. This CDR3 region has 14 residues. J gave up 4 bases and V 5 bases, and 7 bases lay outside the gene matches. From germline, CDR1 is LNHNV and CDR2 YYDKDF (reference sequence). CDR3 DNA sequence: TGTGCCACCAGCTGGGAAGCGGGAGAGTACGAGCAGTACTTC. Its protein is CATSWEAGEYEQYF.

The J gene is TRBJ2-3, the V gene TRBV9; D not certain. Germline V gives CDR1 SGDLS, CDR2 YYNGEE. V lost 7 bases to trimming and J lost 6 bases, with 15 bases between them. This CDR3 has 13 amino acids. CDR3 amino acids: CASQDPPFDTQYF. For the CDR3, the DNA is TGTGCCAGCCAGGACCCCCCCTTCGATACGCAGTATTTT.

This clone was detected only a few times. The rearrangement links TRBV19 to TRBJ2-1; perhaps TRBD2 as D (7 bases). V was pared by 1 base and J by 4 bases, with 17 bases between. The germline V gene encodes CDR1 LNHDA and CDR2 SQIVND (reference sequence). CDR3 length: 17 amino acids. CDR3 in DNA: TGTGCCAGTAGTATAGGGAGGAGGGGGAGGGCATACAATGAGCAGTTCTTC. This encodes CASSIGRRGRAYNEQFF. The whole variable domain, remainder taken from reference TRBV19 and TRBJ2-1, is DGGITQSPKYLFRKEGQNVTLSCEQNLNHDAMYWYRQDPGQGLRLIYYSQIVNDFQKGDIAEGYSVSREKKESFPLTVTSAQKNPTAFYLCASSIGRRGRAYNEQFFGPGTRLTVL.

This chain uses TRBV6-1 with TRBJ2-5; 11 nucleotides match TRBD2. Looked up from germline, CDR1 is MNHNS and CDR2 is SASEGT. This CDR3 is 15 amino acids long. V shed 1 base and J 4 bases; nucleotides not matched to a gene: 2. CDR3 region: CASSEDLAGGETQYF. In nucleotides, the CDR3 is TGTGCCAGCAGTGAAGATCTAGCGGGGGGAGAGACCCAGTACTTC.

V and J are TRBV4-1 and TRBJ2-7; maybe TRBD1 (6 bases). This CDR3 contains 15 residues. Trimming stripped 0 bases from V and 2 bases from J, with 11 bases between. Per germline, CDR1 MGHRA and CDR2 YSYEKL. The CDR3 here is CASSQDNRVAYEQYF. The CDR3 coding sequence is TGCGCCAGCAGCCAAGATAACAGGGTGGCCTACGAGCAGTACTTC.

DNA of the CDR3: TGTGCCAGCAGTGGGACAGGGCCCAATGAGCAGTTCTTC. Its translation is CASSGTGPNEQFF. This rearrangement joins TRBV2 to TRBJ2-1, with 8 bases fitting TRBD1. Germline V gene lookup returns CDR1 SNHLY and CDR2 FYNNEI. With 4 bases clipped from V and 6 bases from J, the junction kept 2 bases outside the gene matches. The CDR3 consists of 13 residues.

This chain uses TRBV7-2 with TRBJ2-3, with TRBD2 identical over 10 bases. The V segment lost 1 base and the J segment 4 bases; nucleotides outside the gene matches: 5. This CDR3 is 16 amino acids long. CDR1 is SGHTA and CDR2 is FQGNSA in the germline V gene. CDR3 region: CASSLVPSGSADTQYF. CDR3 in DNA: TGTGCCAGCAGCTTAGTCCCTAGCGGGAGCGCAGATACGCAGTATTTT.

The V and J genes are TRBV11-2 and TRBJ2-1; TRBD2 is a possible D gene (6 bases). Trimming took off 7 bases at V and 9 bases at J, with 22 bases between the two ends. Germline V gives CDR1 SGHAT, CDR2 FQNNGV. CDR3 length: 15 amino acids. CDR3 loop: CASNPGRDPGLEQFF. The CDR3 DNA reads as TGTGCCAGCAACCCCGGGCGGGACCCCGGCCTTGAGCAGTTCTTC.

The chain has TRBV11-3 and TRBJ2-1; TRBD2 agrees at 16 bases. The germline V gene has CDR1 SGHNT and CDR2 YENEEA. V was clipped by 5 bases and J by 6 bases; unmatched bases: 7. The CDR3 length is 17 residues. CDR3 residues: CASSPTGTSGRANEQFF. The CDR3 DNA sequence: TGTGCCAGCAGCCCGACGGGGACTAGCGGGAGGGCCAATGAGCAGTTCTTC.

The chain links TRBV19 to TRBJ2-1; D remains ambiguous. The germline V and J ends were trimmed by 1 base and 7 bases, with 11 bases remaining between them. The germline V gene encodes CDR1 LNHDA and CDR2 SQIVND (reference sequence). This CDR3 spans 14 amino acids. Here the CDR3 reads CASSIVYKGNEQFF. The CDR3 region has the DNA TGTGCCAGTAGTATAGTGTACAAAGGGAATGAGCAGTTCTTC.

J is TRBJ2-1 and V is TRBV7-2; D is unclear. This CDR3 has 15 residues. The germline V and J ends were trimmed by 1 base and 0 bases, with 7 bases remaining between them. The germline gives CDR1 SGHTA, CDR2 FQGNSA. The CDR3 bases are TGTGCCAGCAGCTTAGACTGGAGCTCCTACAATGAGCAGTTCTTC. It codes for CASSLDWSSYNEQFF.

V gene TRBV30 combines with J gene TRBJ2-2; perhaps TRBD2 as D (5 bases). Trimming cost V 0 bases and J 5 bases, with 13 bases left between them. The germline CDR1 and CDR2 sequences are GTSNPN and SVGIG (reference sequence). The length of the CDR3 is 15 residues. The CDR3 loop reads CAWSVMRVWTGELFF. The DNA for the CDR3 is TGTGCCTGGAGTGTAATGCGGGTCTGGACCGGGGAGCTGTTTTTT.

The chain carries TRBV29-1 and TRBJ2-6, with TRBD2 matching over 7 bases. Germline V gives CDR1 SQVTM, CDR2 ANQGSEA. The CDR3 is 18 amino acids. Trimming cost V 2 bases and J 3 bases; bases outside gene matches: 13. The CDR3 nucleotides read TGCAGCGTTGAAAGTTCGGCGGGAGTATTGGGTGGGGCCAACGTCCTGACTTTC. This translates into CSVESSAGVLGGANVLTF.